The 26 T cell receptor beta chains below all came from one sample that was sequenced in a study of T cell changes during pregnancy in multiple sclerosis. Clones were sequenced by immunoSEQ multiplex PCR, and TCRdb holds only the in-frame ones, with some missing. In the table there are 91,000 or so clones, 85% to 95% of which are singletons. The source material was peripheral blood, sampled after pregnancy. These receptor sequences come from a female donor with multiple sclerosis, enrolled in a pregnancy study.

V usage is TRBV19 and J usage is TRBJ2-1, with 11 positions matching TRBD2. This CDR3 has 16 amino acids. The junction had 10 bases not matched to a gene; V was cut back by 5 bases and J by 7 bases. Germline V gene data show CDR1 as LNHDA and CDR2 as SQIVND (reference sequence). CDR3 in DNA: TGTGCCAGTAGTCCGTCTAGCGGGAGGTTTCTAAATGAGCAGTTCTTC. Protein product: CASSPSSGRFLNEQFF.

On this clone itself: Germline is not matched at one junction end, which may reflect a read error. The rearrangement uses TRBV29-1 and TRBJ2-3, with D maybe TRBD1 (6 bases). The CDR3 consists of 12 residues. The V gene's germline CDR1 is SQVTM and CDR2 ANQGSEA. CDR3 in amino acids: CSVEVQLGRGVF. The CDR3, as DNA: TGCAGCGTTGAAGTCCAACTCGGCAGGGGAGTTTTT.

The chain combines TRBV6-4 with TRBJ2-3; TRBD1 matches at 8 bases. CDR1 is MRHNA and CDR2 is SNTAGT in the germline V gene. There are 15 residues in the CDR3. V shed 2 bases and J 1 base; nucleotides not matched to a gene: 2. CDR3 in amino acids: CASSDQGAGTDTQYF. As DNA, the CDR3 is TGTGCCAGCAGTGACCAGGGGGCCGGCACAGATACGCAGTATTTT.

The gene calls are TRBV6-1 and TRBJ1-3, with 7 bases that match TRBD1. Germline V lookup: CDR1 MNHNS, CDR2 SASEGT. Germline trimming cut 6 bases from V and 0 bases from J; bases unmatched to any gene: 5. CDR3 length equals 15 residues. CDR3 in amino acids: CASRRQGDSGNTIYF. DNA of the CDR3: TGTGCCAGCAGGCGACAGGGAGACTCTGGAAACACCATATATTTT.

Here the CDR3 DNA reads TGTGCCAGTAGTATCCTGACTAGCGGGAGGGCACGGGCCGGGGAGCTGTTTTTT. Residues: CASSILTSGRARAGELFF. The rearrangement uses TRBV19 and TRBJ2-2; TRBD2 matches 14 bases. Losses at the gene ends were 3 bases for V and 6 bases for J; bases not matched to a gene: 9. From germline, CDR1 is LNHDA and CDR2 SQIVND (reference sequence). The CDR3 consists of 18 residues.

The J gene is TRBJ1-4, the V gene TRBV2; no clear D. Germline V lookup: CDR1 SNHLY, CDR2 FYNNEI. The CDR3 is 14 amino acids. V lost 6 bases, J lost 5 bases, and 13 bases lay in between. The CDR3 here is CASRSGSVNEKLFF. Here the CDR3 DNA reads TGTGCCAGCAGATCCGGGAGCGTAAATGAAAAACTGTTTTTT.

The chain employs TRBV19 and TRBJ1-2; D not certain. This CDR3 has 12 amino acids. Trimming shortened V by 0 bases and J by 8 bases, and 7 bases separated the two germline ends. From germline, CDR1 is LNHDA and CDR2 SQIVND (reference sequence). The CDR3 nucleotides are TGTGCCAGTAGTATAGAAAGGGAGGGCTACACCTTC. Encoded protein: CASSIEREGYTF.

The chain is built from TRBV6-5 and TRBJ2-1; D unclear. Germline assignment: CDR1 MNHEY and CDR2 SVGAGI. The CDR3 consists of 14 residues. The V gene lost 2 bases and the J gene lost 8 bases, with 13 bases spanning the gap. CDR3 in DNA: TGTGCCAGCAGTTACAAGGCGGTTGGTGATGAGCAGTTCTTC. It is translated as CASSYKAVGDEQFF.

V and J are TRBV16 and TRBJ2-1; no clear D gene. There are 15 residues in the CDR3. Between the trimmed V and J ends, which lost 3 bases and 5 bases, there was a span of 14 bases. In germline, CDR1 is KGHSY, CDR2 FQNENV. The chain's CDR3 is CASSHTPSQDNEQFF. The CDR3 DNA sequence: TGTGCCAGCAGCCACACCCCATCCCAGGACAATGAGCAGTTCTTC.

The rearrangement links TRBV7-9 to TRBJ1-2; no clear D. Trimming cost V 6 bases and J 4 bases, with 18 bases left between them. CDR1 and CDR2 (germline): SEHNR, FQNEAQ (reference sequence). The CDR3 runs 15 residues. The CDR3 nucleotides are TGTGCCAGCAGTGAGATAGCCGGAGAGGGCTATGGCTACACCTTC. The encoded protein is CASSEIAGEGYGYTF.

In DNA, the CDR3 is TGTGCCAGCAGCTTTAGGCCGCTAGCGGGGGGGCCGTGGAATGAGCAGTTCTTC. Translated: CASSFRPLAGGPWNEQFF. The chain recombines TRBV7-6 with TRBJ2-1; TRBD2 matches 12 bases. This CDR3 region has 18 residues. Trimming removed 3 bases from V and 7 bases from J; junction bases left unmatched: 13. In germline, CDR1 is SGHVS, CDR2 FNYEAQ.

The chain couples TRBV7-2 to TRBJ2-7; 7 positions agree with TRBD2. Per germline, CDR1 SGHTA and CDR2 FQGNSA. The CDR3 loop spans 14 amino acids. V was clipped by 5 bases and J by 5 bases; unmatched bases: 9. CDR3 in DNA: TGTGCCAGCAGCGAGCAGGGAGGGCCTAACGAGCAGTACTTC. It yields the protein CASSEQGGPNEQYF.

The chain recombines TRBV4-2 with TRBJ2-7; 9 bases agree with TRBD2. There are 16 residues in the CDR3. V lost 4 bases, J lost 5 bases, and 12 bases stayed unmatched. In germline, CDR1 is LGHNA, CDR2 YNFKEQ. CDR3 in amino acids: CASSPVAGALFDEQYF. CDR3 nucleotides: TGTGCCAGCAGCCCTGTAGCGGGAGCCCTCTTTGACGAGCAGTACTTC.

This sequence joins TRBV27 and TRBJ2-7; D possibly corresponds to TRBD2 (5 bases). The CDR3 totals 14 residues. V dropped 5 bases and J dropped 2 bases, with 13 bases sitting between them. The germline V gene encodes CDR1 MNHEY and CDR2 SMNVEV (reference sequence). CDR3 amino acids: CASSKTTLTYEQYF. The CDR3 DNA sequence: TGTGCCAGCAGTAAGACTACATTGACCTACGAGCAGTACTTC.

The rearrangement joins TRBV6-4 to TRBJ2-7, with TRBD2 matching 14 bases. From germline, CDR1 is MRHNA and CDR2 SNTAGT. The V gene end was trimmed by 6 bases and the J gene end by 7 bases; junction bases not matched to a gene: 8. This CDR3 has 15 residues. CDR3 protein: CASSEDGLAGGEQYF. CDR3 in DNA: TGTGCCAGCAGCGAAGATGGACTAGCGGGGGGTGAGCAGTACTTC.

This clone was recorded a few times. The chain employs TRBV7-2 and TRBJ1-2; TRBD1 matches 8 bases. V trimming: 2 bases; J trimming: 2 bases; junction bases outside the gene matches: 1. Germline values: CDR1 SGHTA, CDR2 FQGNSA. This CDR3 is 14 amino acids long. The CDR3 protein is CASSLTGGNYGYTF. DNA of the CDR3: TGTGCCAGCAGCTTAACAGGGGGGAACTATGGCTACACCTTC.

V gene TRBV30 combines with J gene TRBJ2-7, with TRBD2 matching over 11 bases. The CDR3 runs to 14 residues. Per the germline V gene, CDR1 is GTSNPN and CDR2 is SVGIG (reference sequence). Unmatched junction bases numbered 9, after V lost 5 bases and J lost 6 bases. This CDR3 is CAWGKLAGVSEQYF. For the CDR3, the DNA is TGTGCCTGGGGGAAACTAGCGGGAGTCTCCGAGCAGTACTTC.

The chain links TRBV19 to TRBJ1-5; the match to TRBD1 covers 11 bases. This CDR3 is built from 17 residues. The ends lost 5 bases at V and 0 bases at J; junction bases unmatched: 6. In germline, CDR1 is LNHDA, CDR2 SQIVND (reference sequence). Written as DNA, the CDR3 is TGTGCCAGTAGTCCCGGACAGGGGGCTTATAGCAATCAGCCCCAGCATTTT. Protein: CASSPGQGAYSNQPQHF.

The chain has TRBV6-5 and TRBJ2-2; TRBD1 matches at 8 bases. Germline V gene sequence: CDR1 MNHEY, CDR2 SVGAGI. The CDR3 loop spans 15 amino acids. Trimming cost V 6 bases and J 7 bases; bases outside gene matches: 10. CDR3 residues: CASRPPDRDGGELFF. The CDR3 coding sequence is TGTGCCAGCAGACCCCCGGACAGGGATGGCGGGGAGCTGTTTTTT.

J is TRBJ1-2 and V is TRBV6-1, with D maybe TRBD1 (5 bases). Trimming removed 2 bases from V and 3 bases from J, with 13 bases in between. This CDR3 is built from 15 residues. The V gene's germline CDR1 is MNHNS and CDR2 SASEGT. The DNA of the CDR3 is TGTGCCAGCAGTGAACCACTCAGGGCCTACTATGGCTACACCTTC. The encoded protein is CASSEPLRAYYGYTF.

This sequence joins TRBV11-3 and TRBJ2-7, with D possibly matching TRBD1 (6 bases). V was clipped by 4 bases and J by 1 base, with 11 bases between them. Germline V CDR1 and CDR2: SGHNT, YENEEA. The CDR3 contains 14 residues. The CDR3 DNA sequence: TGTGCCAGCAGCTCTCAGGGGAATTCCTACGAGCAGTACTTC. Its translation is CASSSQGNSYEQYF.

The chain has TRBV6-4 and TRBJ1-2; weak D call: TRBD1 (5 bases). Trimming took 6 bases from V and 4 from J, leaving 12 bases between them. CDR1 and CDR2 (germline): MRHNA, SNTAGT. The CDR3 sequence is 13 residues long. Written as DNA, the CDR3 is TGTGCCAGCAGCCCGGGACTGAGCTATGGCTACACCTTC. Translated: CASSPGLSYGYTF.

J is TRBJ1-1 and V is TRBV6-5; no clear D gene. The germline V and J ends were trimmed by 7 bases and 4 bases, with 7 bases remaining between them. The CDR3 covers 11 residues. Germline lookup yields CDR1 MNHEY and CDR2 SVGAGI. CDR3: CASIGVTEAFF. The CDR3 nucleotides are TGTGCCAGCATCGGGGTCACTGAAGCTTTCTTT.

The rearrangement links TRBV5-1 to TRBJ2-5; 8 bases are a match to TRBD2. The CDR3 has 13 residues. The J segment lost 8 bases and the V segment lost 2 bases, leaving 5 bases of the junction unmatched. Germline CDR1 SGHRS, CDR2 YFSETQ. The CDR3 is CASSLGTRDTQYF. CDR3 nucleotides: TGCGCCAGCAGCTTAGGGACTAGAGACACCCAGTACTTC.

DNA for the CDR3: TGCGCCAGCAGCCAGGCAGGCCCCCTCTCTGGGGCCAACGTCCTGACTTTC. This codes for CASSQAGPLSGANVLTF. The chain uses TRBV4-1 and TRBJ2-6; D gene uncertain. With 3 bases removed from V and 0 bases from J, the gap between germline ends came to 12 bases. The germline CDR1 and CDR2 sequences are MGHRA and YSYEKL. CDR3 size: 17 residues.

J is TRBJ2-7 and V is TRBV28, with D unresolved. The ends were cut back, 1 base at V and 3 bases at J, with 4 bases in the middle. This CDR3 contains 12 residues. The V gene's germline CDR1 is MDHEN and CDR2 SYDVKM. The CDR3 coding sequence is TGTGCCAGCAGTTTATCGGGCTACGAGCAGTACTTC. This encodes CASSLSGYEQYF.